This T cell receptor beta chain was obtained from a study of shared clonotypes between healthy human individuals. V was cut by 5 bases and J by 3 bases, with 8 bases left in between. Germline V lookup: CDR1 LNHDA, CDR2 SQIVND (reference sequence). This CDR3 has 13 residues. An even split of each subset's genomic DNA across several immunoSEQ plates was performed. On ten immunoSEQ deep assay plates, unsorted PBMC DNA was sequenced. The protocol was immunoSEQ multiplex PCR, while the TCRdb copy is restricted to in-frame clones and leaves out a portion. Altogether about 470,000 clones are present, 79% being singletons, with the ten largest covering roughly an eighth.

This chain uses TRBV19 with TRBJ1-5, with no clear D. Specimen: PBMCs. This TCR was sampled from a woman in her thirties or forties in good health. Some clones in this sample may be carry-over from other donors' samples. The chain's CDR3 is CASSVSANQPQHF. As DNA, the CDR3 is TGTGCCAGTAGTGTTAGCGCCAATCAGCCCCAGCATTTT.